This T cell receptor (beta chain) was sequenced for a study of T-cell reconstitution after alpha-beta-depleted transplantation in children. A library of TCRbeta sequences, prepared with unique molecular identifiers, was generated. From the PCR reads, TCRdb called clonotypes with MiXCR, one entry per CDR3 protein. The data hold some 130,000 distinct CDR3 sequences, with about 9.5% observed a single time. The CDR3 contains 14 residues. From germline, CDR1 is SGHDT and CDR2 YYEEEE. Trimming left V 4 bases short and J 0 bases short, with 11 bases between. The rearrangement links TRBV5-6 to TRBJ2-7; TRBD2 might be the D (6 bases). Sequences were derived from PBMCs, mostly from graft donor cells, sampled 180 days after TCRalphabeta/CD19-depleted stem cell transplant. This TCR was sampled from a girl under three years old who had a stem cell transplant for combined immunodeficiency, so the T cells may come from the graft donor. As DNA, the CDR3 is TGTGCCAGCAGCGATTGGGACTTCTCCTACGAGCAGTACTTC. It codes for CASSDWDFSYEQYF.